These 30 T cell receptor beta chains came from one sample sequenced in a study of blood T cells in healthy people across ages. With a J-beta primer mix and a sample-barcoded 5' primer, a second PCR ran about 6 to 11 cycles. A single record per CDR3 protein comes from TCRdb applying MiXCR to the 5' RACE reads. The sample contains about 780,000 distinct CDR3 sequences, about 45% of which appear only once. Material for sequencing was blood. These receptor sequences come from a man older than 75 in good health.

The chain links TRBV20-1 to TRBJ2-5; 10 nucleotides agree with TRBD1. The CDR3 extends over 13 amino acids. CDR1 and CDR2 from the germline V gene are DFQATT and SNEGSKA (reference sequence). J gave up 2 bases and V 6 bases, and 3 bases lay outside the gene matches. The DNA for the CDR3 is TGCAGTGCACAGGACAGGGGGCAAGAGACCCAGTACTTC. Its translation is CSAQDRGQETQYF.

The chain carries TRBV12-3 or TRBV12-4 and TRBJ1-4; no definite D call. The CDR3 length is 11 residues. V was pared by 5 bases and J by 8 bases, with 6 bases between. CDR3 sequence: CASSPEEKLFF. In DNA, the CDR3 is TGTGCCAGCAGTCCGGAGGAAAAACTGTTTTTT.

The rearrangement uses TRBV21-1 and TRBJ2-7. TRBV21-1 is a known pseudogene. CDR3 length: 9 amino acids. The CDR3 region is CASIYEQYF. In DNA form, the CDR3 reads TGTGCCAGCATCTACGAGCAGTACTTC.

The chain carries TRBV20-1 and TRBJ2-1, with 7 bases that match TRBD2. The CDR3 loop spans 13 amino acids. Unmatched junction bases numbered 5, after V lost 3 bases and J lost 6 bases. Germline CDR1 and CDR2: DFQATT and SNEGSKA (reference sequence). CDR3 in amino acids: CSARAGVVNEQFF. DNA of the CDR3: TGCAGTGCTAGGGCGGGAGTGGTCAATGAGCAGTTCTTC.

The chain is built from TRBV27 and TRBJ2-7, with TRBD2 identical over 10 bases. V lost 9 bases and J lost 1; bases outside the gene matches: 9. Germline V gene lookup returns CDR1 MNHEY and CDR2 SMNVEV (reference sequence). The CDR3 contains 15 residues. The CDR3 sequence: CARTGTSVKSYEQYF. The CDR3 DNA sequence: TGTGCCAGGACCGGGACTAGCGTCAAGTCCTACGAGCAGTACTTC.

The chain carries TRBV18 and TRBJ2-5, with D unclear. V lost 3 bases and J lost 11, with 10 bases in between. The CDR3 spans 11 residues. Per germline, CDR1 KGHSH and CDR2 LQKENI. CDR3 nucleotide sequence: TGTGCCAGCTCACCGGGTATGGAGCAGTACTTC. It specifies CASSPGMEQYF.

Regarding this clonotype: A much larger clone sits a single nucleotide away, making a read error possible. The chain is built from TRBV7-2 and TRBJ2-7; 8 bases map to TRBD2. This CDR3 comprises 16 residues. Germline V gene lookup returns CDR1 SGHTA and CDR2 FQGNSA. The V segment lost 5 bases and the J segment 1 base; nucleotides outside the gene matches: 10. This CDR3 reads CASSPRAGAVSYEQYF. The CDR3 bases are TGTGCCAGCAGCCCTCGAGCGGGAGCAGTTTCCTACGAGCAGTACTTC.

This clonotype was detected only a few times. The chain combines TRBV2 with TRBJ2-7, with TRBD2 identical over 8 bases. This CDR3 has 15 amino acids. J was trimmed by 2 bases and V by 6 bases; bases with no gene match: 9. The germline V gene has CDR1 SNHLY and CDR2 FYNNEI. CDR3 coding DNA: TGTGCCAGCAGACCCAATAGCGGGGTACCCTACGAGCAGTACTTC. Amino acids: CASRPNSGVPYEQYF.

Regarding this clonotype: Its ends do not fully match the called genes, so a read error is possible. The chain links TRBV5-1 to TRBJ2-1; tentatively, D is TRBD1 (6 bases). This CDR3 is 15 amino acids long. The germline CDR1 and CDR2 sequences are SGHRS and YFSETQ. The CDR3 coding sequence is TGCGCCAGCAGCAAACACAGGGTATCCTACAATGAGCAGTTCTTT. Protein: CASSKHRVSYNEQFF.

The CDR3 sequence is CASSIRGIDRYNEQFF. The CDR3 DNA follows: TGTGCCAGCAGCATCAGGGGGATAGATAGATACAATGAGCAGTTCTTC. V usage is TRBV3-1 and J usage is TRBJ2-1, with 7 bases fitting TRBD1. This CDR3 has 16 residues. V dropped 5 bases and J dropped 4; count of bases not matched to a gene: 11. Germline CDR1 and CDR2: LGHDT and YNNKEL (reference sequence).

This clonotype was found many times. This chain uses TRBV7-2 with TRBJ1-5; no reliable D call. The germline gives CDR1 SGHTA, CDR2 FQGNSA. The germline V and J ends were trimmed by 2 bases and 0 bases, with 11 bases remaining between them. The CDR3 is made up of 16 amino acids. The CDR3 protein is CASSLRTGVSNQPQHF. DNA of the CDR3: TGTGCCAGCAGCTTAAGGACCGGGGTTAGCAATCAGCCCCAGCATTTT.

This clonotype showed up just a few times. The chain links TRBV6-1 to TRBJ2-2; D possibly corresponds to TRBD2 (6 bases). Germline CDR1 MNHNS, CDR2 SASEGT. The CDR3 length is 14 residues. V lost 7 bases and J 2 bases, leaving 11 bases between the germline ends. Written as DNA, the CDR3 is TGTGCCAGCATCCTAGCGAGAAACACCGGGGAGCTGTTTTTT. Translated: CASILARNTGELFF.

V and J are TRBV6-1 and TRBJ2-7; D gene uncertain. The V end was cut by 5 bases, the J end by 2 bases, with 19 bases between. Germline CDR1 MNHNS, CDR2 SASEGT. The CDR3 length is 16 residues. CDR3 DNA: TGTGCCAGCAGTTTCACCCAACCGGCTCCACCCTACGAGCAGTACTTC. Translating it yields CASSFTQPAPPYEQYF.

This clonotype appeared a single time. This sequence joins TRBV18 and TRBJ2-1, with 7 bases fitting TRBD2. Per the germline V gene, CDR1 is KGHSH and CDR2 is LQKENI. V gave up 3 bases and J gave up 6 bases; unmatched junction bases: 8. The CDR3 extends over 15 amino acids. CDR3 nucleotide sequence: TGTGCCAGCTCACCTGTTGAACTAGCGTCCAATGAGCAGTTCTTC. Its translation: CASSPVELASNEQFF.

The chain joins TRBV7-3 to TRBJ2-1; D is possibly TRBD1 (5 bases). With 6 bases removed from V and 6 bases from J, the gap between germline ends came to 12 bases. Germline CDR1 reads SGHTA; CDR2 reads FQGTGA. This CDR3 comprises 13 residues. The CDR3 spells CASSTGPINEQFF. For the CDR3, the DNA is TGTGCCAGCAGTACAGGACCAATCAATGAGCAGTTCTTC.

In this sample, this clonotype turned up a few times. J is TRBJ1-2 and V is TRBV18; TRBD1 is a possible D gene (6 bases). In germline, CDR1 is KGHSH, CDR2 LQKENI. This CDR3 contains 14 residues. V lost 2 bases to trimming and J lost 2 bases, with 9 bases between them. Here the CDR3 DNA reads TGTGCCAGCTCACCAAGGCAGGGGAACTATGGCTACACCTTC. Translating it yields CASSPRQGNYGYTF. Filled out from reference TRBV18 and TRBJ1-2, the complete variable domain reads NAGVMQNPRHLVRRRGQEARLRCSPMKGHSHVYWYRQLPEEGLKFMVYLQKENIIDESGMPKERFSAEFPKEGPSILRIQQVVRGDSAAYFCASSPRQGNYGYTFGSGTRLTVV.

This clonotype was counted a single time. This chain joins TRBV7-9 and TRBJ2-5, with 7 bases fitting TRBD1. CDR1 and CDR2 from the germline V gene are SEHNR and FQNEAQ (reference sequence). The CDR3 spans 16 residues. J lost 4 bases, V lost 3 bases, and 11 bases had no gene match. CDR3 amino acids: CASSLKVKGGGETQYF. The CDR3 nucleotides are TGTGCCAGCAGCTTGAAAGTAAAAGGGGGCGGAGAGACCCAGTACTTC.

The chain carries TRBV20-1 and TRBJ2-1; TRBD2 matches at 9 bases. With V trimmed by 0 bases and J by 9 bases, 24 bases remained unmatched. The CDR3 is made up of 20 amino acids. CDR1 is DFQATT, CDR2 SNEGSKA, per germline (reference sequence). The CDR3, as DNA: TGCAGTGCTAGAGATTCGACTAAACTAGCGGGTTGGGTCAATCCGGGTGAGCAGTTCTTC. Protein sequence: CSARDSTKLAGWVNPGEQFF.

This clonotype was seen repeatedly, ten times or more. The rearrangement links TRBV10-3 to TRBJ2-5; 10 positions match TRBD2. The ends lost 3 bases at V and 5 bases at J; junction bases unmatched: 9. The germline V gene has CDR1 ENHRY and CDR2 SYGVKD. This CDR3 region has 16 residues. The CDR3 here is CAISEESGRAWETQYF. Here the CDR3 DNA reads TGTGCCATCAGTGAAGAGAGCGGGAGGGCCTGGGAGACCCAGTACTTC.

This chain connects TRBV5-1 to TRBJ2-1; possible D gene TRBD2, 8 bases. Trimming cost V 0 bases and J 5 bases, with 15 bases left between them. The CDR3 consists of 16 residues. Germline V gives CDR1 SGHRS, CDR2 YFSETQ. CDR3 DNA: TGCGCCAGCAGCTTGGTAGCGGGACAGATCGACAATGAGCAGTTCTTC. This encodes CASSLVAGQIDNEQFF.

Of note for this clonotype: An end of the junction does not agree with germline; a read error may underlie this. The genes are TRBV20-1 and TRBJ1-2; D not resolved. The germline gives CDR1 DFQATT, CDR2 SNEGSKA (reference sequence). CDR3 length: 12 amino acids. CDR3 residues: CKRPTENYGYTF. Written as DNA, the CDR3 is TGTAAACGCCCTACAGAGAACTATGGCTACACCTTC.

This rearrangement joins TRBV5-1 to TRBJ2-5; D not certain. V was pared by 4 bases and J by 4 bases, with 20 bases between. The germline V gene encodes CDR1 SGHRS and CDR2 YFSETQ. The CDR3 sequence is 16 residues long. The CDR3 sequence: CASSAGRTALVETQYF. The CDR3 region has the DNA TGCGCCAGCAGCGCTGGCCGAACAGCGCTCGTAGAGACCCAGTACTTC.

This clonotype appeared once. J is TRBJ2-1 and V is TRBV7-9; D might be TRBD1 or TRBD2, each matching 5 bases. Trimming removed 4 bases from V and 13 bases from J, with 23 bases in between. Germline V gene data show CDR1 as SEHNR and CDR2 as FQNEAQ (reference sequence). The CDR3 loop spans 15 amino acids. Here the CDR3 reads CASSYVTEPGGTQFF. CDR3 sequence (DNA): TGTGCCAGCAGCTACGTGACAGAACCTGGAGGAACCCAGTTCTTC. The full variable domain, rest sourced from reference TRBV7-9 and TRBJ2-1, is DTGVSQNPRHKITKRGQNVTFRCDPISEHNRLYWYRQTLGQGPEFLTYFQNEAQLEKSRLLSDRFSAERPKGSFSTLEIQRTEQGDSAMYLCASSYVTEPGGTQFFGPGTRLTVL.

This rearrangement joins TRBV21-1 to TRBJ2-1; the table's D call TRBD1 went unverified against the DNA. TRBV21-1 is deemed a pseudogene. The CDR3 loop spans 14 amino acids. The CDR3: CASSKPGHYNEQFF. CDR3 sequence (DNA): TGTGCCAGCAGCAAACCCGGACACTACAATGAGCAGTTCTTC.

On this clonotype: This could be a read error, since a much larger clone is one nucleotide away. The chain recombines TRBV28 with TRBJ2-6, with D uncertain. Per germline, CDR1 MDHEN and CDR2 SYDVKM. V lost 10 bases, J lost 0 bases, and 13 bases lay in between. The CDR3 totals 15 residues. The CDR3 loop is CAIKWQSSGANVLTF. CDR3 DNA: TGTGCCATCAAATGGCAGTCCTCTGGGGCCAACGTCCTGACTTTC.

This clonotype was counted a few times. CDR3 loop: CASSPGQVNEQFF. The CDR3 DNA sequence: TGTGCCAGCTCACCGGGACAGGTCAATGAGCAGTTCTTC. This chain links TRBV18 with TRBJ2-1; 8 nucleotides line up with TRBD1. The length of the CDR3 is 13 residues. Trimming cost V 3 bases and J 6 bases; bases outside gene matches: 1. Germline-derived CDR1 and CDR2 are KGHSH and LQKENI. Filled out from reference TRBV18 and TRBJ2-1, the complete variable domain reads NAGVMQNPRHLVRRRGQEARLRCSPMKGHSHVYWYRQLPEEGLKFMVYLQKENIIDESGMPKERFSAEFPKEGPSILRIQQVVRGDSAAYFCASSPGQVNEQFFGPGTRLTVL.

The chain is built from TRBV3-1 and TRBJ1-6; D is unresolved. CDR1 and CDR2 (germline): LGHDT, YNNKEL (reference sequence). This CDR3 has 17 amino acids. Trimming removed 0 bases at V and 4 bases at J, with 13 bases between. CDR3 protein: CASSQDPFRRYNSPLHF. The DNA of the CDR3 is TGTGCCAGCAGCCAAGATCCATTCCGGAGGTATAATTCACCCCTCCACTTT.

The table lists this clonotype with a few counts. The V and J genes are TRBV29-1 and TRBJ2-1; TRBD2 is a possible D gene (5 bases). The CDR3 loop spans 14 amino acids. Between the trimmed V and J ends, which lost 5 bases and 5 bases, there was a span of 16 bases. CDR1 and CDR2 (germline): SQVTM, ANQGSEA. The CDR3 loop reads CSVSSGNFHNEQFF. In DNA, the CDR3 is TGCAGCGTTTCAAGCGGAAACTTCCACAATGAGCAGTTCTTC.

This clonotype has just a few counts. The chain couples TRBV7-2 to TRBJ2-5; a weak D match, TRBD2 (6 bases). V was trimmed by 5 bases and J by 4 bases, leaving 14 bases between them. The CDR3 has 14 amino acids. CDR1 is SGHTA and CDR2 is FQGNSA in the germline V gene. The CDR3 DNA is TGTGCCAGCAGCCTAGGAGGGCCAGGAGAGACCCAGTACTTC. Residues: CASSLGGPGETQYF.

A few counts support this clonotype. V is TRBV27 and J is TRBJ2-1; 7 nucleotides line up with TRBD1. The CDR3 runs 14 residues. The V gene's germline CDR1 is MNHEY and CDR2 SMNVEV (reference sequence). The ends lost 8 bases at V and 9 bases at J; junction bases unmatched: 13. The CDR3 region is CASRQGIASGEQFF. The CDR3 DNA is TGTGCCAGCCGACAGGGAATTGCTTCAGGTGAGCAGTTCTTC.